This TCR beta chain was sequenced during a study of STAT5B mutations in CD4+ large granular lymphocyte leukemia. V lost 1 base and J lost 3, with 22 bases in between. There are 18 residues in the CDR3. Germline CDR1 SGHNT, CDR2 YYREEE (reference sequence). Sequencing was performed with immunoSEQ multiplex PCR; in TCRdb, only in-frame clones are kept and a portion is missing. The top ten hold about 0.6% of the sample, which has around 24,000 clones, 72% seen once. This chain links TRBV5-4 with TRBJ2-5, with D possibly TRBD2 on 5 matching bases. Sequenced sample: CD4+ T cells from blood buffy coats. This TCR was recovered from a human donor in good health. The CDR3 nucleotides read TGTGCCAGCAGCTTGTGGGGTCGTACCAAAAAAGCGGAAGAGACCCAGTACTTC. Its protein product is CASSLWGRTKKAEETQYF.